This T cell receptor (beta chain) was recovered during a study of human CD8 memory T cell subsets. In germline, CDR1 is DFQATT, CDR2 SNEGSKA (reference sequence). The CDR3 is made up of 16 amino acids. Study-wide results and caveats: Chao1-based estimation suggested that stem-like memory T cells exhibit greater diversity than precursor exhausted T cells. Minimal repertoire overlap was seen between stem-like memory T cells and precursor exhausted T cells.

Libraries targeted TCR beta using 5' RACE with UMIs. TCRdb reprocessed the 5' RACE reads and reports one entry per CDR3 protein, with no DNA. Its table lists just under 5,000 distinct CDR3 sequences. Buffy coats donated by healthy individuals were the origin of the PBMC. Enriched by negative magnetic separation, total CD8+ T cells were obtained. A note on this clonotype: What it binds is unknown.

Sequenced: CD8+ effector memory T cells (TEM) sorted from PBMCs. Regarding subset: effector memory CD8 T cells, CCR7- CD45RO+ CD95+. The receptor was derived from a human donor in good health. The V call is TRBV20-1, the J call TRBJ2-7; lacking DNA, the TRBD1 call made by TCRdb goes unchecked. The CDR3 spells CSARDQGHGVPYEQYF.